This T cell receptor (beta chain) derives from a study of cytomegalovirus exposure and HLA in healthy donors. Of note for this clone: Its antigen is unidentified.

Vbeta (60) and Jbeta (13) primers were used in the PCR. The table came from immunoSEQ multiplex PCR; TCRdb's copy has only in-frame clones and leaves some out. The sample records 85,000 to 100,000 clones, around 77% being singletons. Among the donors, all were healthy bone marrow donors. These donors counted as nominally healthy when sampled, but unrecorded immune exposures were likely. From germline, CDR1 is LNHDA and CDR2 SQIVND (reference sequence). With 2 bases clipped from V and 6 bases from J, the junction kept 6 bases outside the gene matches. This CDR3 spans 15 amino acids. General study points: The analysis excluded some indistinguishable V segments, including TRBV6-2 and TRBV6-3. Later analysis associated a missense DCLRE1C variant with TCR beta V- and J-gene trimming.

The sequenced sample consisted of PBMCs. The chain carries TRBV19 and TRBJ2-2, with TRBD1 matching 7 bases. This sequence originates from a man in his forties or fifties in good health and CMV-seronegative. The CDR3 spells CASSIIPTGSGELFF. In DNA form, the CDR3 reads TGTGCCAGTAGTATAATCCCGACAGGGTCCGGGGAGCTGTTTTTT.